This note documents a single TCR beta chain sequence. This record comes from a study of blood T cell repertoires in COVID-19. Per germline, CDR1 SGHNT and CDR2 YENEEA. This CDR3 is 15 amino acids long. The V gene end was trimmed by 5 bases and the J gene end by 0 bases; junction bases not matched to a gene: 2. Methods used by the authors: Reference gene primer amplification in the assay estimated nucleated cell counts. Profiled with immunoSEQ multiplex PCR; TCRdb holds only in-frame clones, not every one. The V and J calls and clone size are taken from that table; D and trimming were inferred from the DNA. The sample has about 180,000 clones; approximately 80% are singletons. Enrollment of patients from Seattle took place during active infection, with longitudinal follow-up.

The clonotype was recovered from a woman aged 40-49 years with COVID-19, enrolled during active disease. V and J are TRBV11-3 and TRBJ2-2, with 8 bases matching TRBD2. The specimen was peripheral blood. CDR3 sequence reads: CASSRGGPNTGELFF. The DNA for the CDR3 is TGTGCCAGCAGCCGGGGGGGGCCGAACACCGGGGAGCTGTTTTTT.